This T cell receptor (beta chain) was obtained from a study of T-cell memory formation after mild COVID-19. General study results and limits: Memory sampled before infection contained some responding clones, suggesting cross-reactive memory joined.

This clonotype turned up a few times. Its antigen is unknown. 5'RACE with constant-segment primers yielded barcoded, UMI-tagged TCR alpha and TCR beta cDNA libraries. TCRdb fed the 5' RACE reads into MiXCR, producing one record per CDR3 protein. The top ten clones hold around an eighth of a sample with roughly 450,000 distinct CDR3 sequences, roughly 18% of them seen once. The source is an adult woman who had mild COVID-19 (a few samples of this study predate the infection). Cell type and time point are not known. The sequenced sample consisted of PBMCs or a T cell subset sorted from them (not recorded which).

The CDR3 nucleotides are TGTGCCACCAGTGGAAGGGACAGATCCTACGAGCAGTACTTC. It yields the protein CATSGRDRSYEQYF. The chain has TRBV24-1 and TRBJ2-7; the match to TRBD1 covers 7 bases. The CDR3 is made up of 14 amino acids. Germline trimming cut 5 bases from V and 1 base from J; bases unmatched to any gene: 4. Germline CDR1 KGHDR, CDR2 SFDVKD.